These 19 T cell receptor beta chains share one sample of origin, sequenced in a study of T cell clonality in common variable immunodeficiency. Here immunoSEQ multiplex PCR was the method, and the copy in TCRdb shows in-frame clones only, minus some. The repertoire consists of 75,000 to 85,000 clones, none detected only once. Sequencing was carried out using peripheral blood mononuclear cells. Receptor source: a person between 18 and 75 years old in good health.

This clone showed up many times. The CDR3 end is not reached by the read, which stops 3 residues before it; the germline J gene fills it in. V is TRBV28 and J is TRBJ2-7; 13 bases line up with TRBD2. Germline lookup yields CDR1 MDHEN and CDR2 SYDVKM. The CDR3 is 16 residues long. With 6 bases clipped from V and 4 bases from J, the junction kept 9 bases outside the gene matches. The CDR3 here is CASSRGLAGVRYEQYF. The CDR3 bases that were read are TGTGCCAGCAGCAGAGGACTAGCGGGAGTAAGGTACGAG.

This clone was seen ten or more times. The observed sequence ends 3 residues before the CDR3 terminus, with the missing tail filled in from the germline J gene. The chain is built from TRBV19 and TRBJ2-3, with 9 bases that match TRBD2. This CDR3 region has 19 residues. V gave up 3 bases and J gave up 5 bases; unmatched junction bases: 18. Germline values: CDR1 LNHDA, CDR2 SQIVND (reference sequence). CDR3 bases read: TGTGCCAGTAGTATCAGGCCCCGAAGGGCTAGCGGGATTAGAGATACG. Translation gives CASSIRPRRASGIRDT. The full CDR3 is CASSIRPRRASGIRDTQYF. Full variable domain (rest looked up from reference TRBV19 and TRBJ2-3): DGGITQSPKYLFRKEGQNVTLSCEQNLNHDAMYWYRQDPGQGLRLIYYSQIVNDFQKGDIAEGYSVSREKKESFPLTVTSAQKNPTAFYLCASSIRPRRASGIRDTQYFGPGTRLTVL.

This clone was seen at least ten times. The CDR3 spells CASSLSGRSREQYF. The covered CDR3 bases are TGTGCCAGCAGCTTAAGCGGGAGATCTCGCGAG. The V call is TRBV11-3, the J call TRBJ2-7, with 8 nucleotides matching TRBD2. Read coverage stops 3 residues before the CDR3 terminus; the germline J gene supplies the remainder. V trimming: 2 bases; J trimming: 6 bases; junction bases outside the gene matches: 6. The CDR3 loop spans 14 amino acids. Germline V gene lookup returns CDR1 SGHNT and CDR2 YENEEA.

This clone was detected many times. The germline gene is not matched at one end of the junction; a read error may be the cause. This CDR3 reads CASSQAMTSSYEQYF. The part of the CDR3 DNA that was read is TGCGCCAGCAGCCAAGCAATGACATCATCCTACGAG. The chain joins TRBV4-2 to TRBJ2-7, with unresolved D. Sequencing ends 3 residues short of the CDR3 end; the germline J gene provides the rest. The CDR3 loop spans 15 amino acids. Germline loops: CDR1 LGHNA, CDR2 YNFKEQ.

This clone was observed many times. Coverage ceases 3 residues before the CDR3 finishes, and the germline J gene fills in the end. The J gene is TRBJ2-5, the V gene TRBV7-2; D not resolved. V gave up 5 bases and J gave up 4 bases, with 5 bases separating them. CDR1 and CDR2 from the germline V gene are SGHTA and FQGNSA. This CDR3 spans 11 amino acids. The CDR3 loop reads CASSPVETQYF. The DNA read from the CDR3 is TGTGCCAGCAGCCCCGTAGAGACC.

This clone was observed many times. The CDR3 extends 3 residues past the end of the read, so its final part is completed from the germline J gene. V is TRBV2 and J is TRBJ2-7; 9 positions match TRBD1. With 7 bases clipped from V and 6 bases from J, the junction kept 10 bases outside the gene matches. The CDR3 length is 14 residues. Germline V gives CDR1 SNHLY, CDR2 FYNNEI. The CDR3 protein is CASKGQGISGEQYF. The CDR3 bases that were read are TGTGCCAGCAAGGGACAGGGCATTTCTGGCGAG.

This clone was counted ten times or more. The DNA ends 3 residues before the CDR3 does, and the rest of the CDR3 is filled in from the germline J gene. The V and J genes are TRBV12-3 or TRBV12-4 and TRBJ1-1; a weak D match, TRBD1 (5 bases). This CDR3 is 11 amino acids long. The CDR3 region is CASSLGGDAFF. The sequenced part of the CDR3 DNA is TGTGCCAGCAGTTTAGGGGGCGAC.

This clone came up many times. The read terminates 3 residues before the CDR3 end, so the remaining end is supplied by the germline J gene. This chain links TRBV19 with TRBJ2-7, with D unresolved. The CDR3 totals 14 residues. Germline CDR1 LNHDA, CDR2 SQIVND (reference sequence). Trimming removed 3 bases from V and 4 bases from J, with 13 bases in between. Incomplete CDR3 DNA: TGTGCCAGTAGTATCTCAGTTGGCAGGTACGAG. Its translation: CASSISVGRYE. The entire CDR3 sequence reads CASSISVGRYEQYF.

This clone was recorded many times. The read ends 3 residues early relative to the CDR3; the germline J gene fills the gap. This sequence joins TRBV20-1 and TRBJ1-5, with 8 bases fitting TRBD1. V trimming: 1 base; J trimming: 0 bases; junction bases outside the gene matches: 5. The CDR3 extends over 16 amino acids. Per the germline V gene, CDR1 is DFQATT and CDR2 is SNEGSKA (reference sequence). Partial CDR3 DNA: TGCAGTGCTAGAGCCACAGGGGGATATAGCAATCAGCCC. Translation gives CSARATGGYSNQP. The CDR3 reads in full as CSARATGGYSNQPQHF.

This clone occurred many times. The junction shows a germline mismatch at one end, possibly a read error. The CDR3 extends 3 residues past the end of the read, so its final part is completed from the germline J gene. The rearrangement joins TRBV7-7 to TRBJ2-3; D is uncertain. CDR3 length: 16 amino acids. Germline V CDR1 and CDR2: SSHAT, FNYEAQ (reference sequence). The covered CDR3 bases are TGTGCTAGCAGCTTAGGCTCCGCGGCGGGCACAGATACG. Protein: CASSLGSAAGTDT. The whole CDR3 region reads CASSLGSAAGTDTQYF.

This clone has ten or more counts. The CDR3 end is not reached by the read, which stops 3 residues before it; the germline J gene fills it in. The rearrangement links TRBV18 to TRBJ1-1; no firm D call. The CDR3 covers 15 residues. V lost 2 bases and J 1 base, leaving 11 bases between the germline ends. Germline V gene lookup returns CDR1 KGHSH and CDR2 LQKENI. The part of the CDR3 DNA that was read is TGTGCCAGCTCACCAATCGACAAAAGGAACACTGAA. Its translation: CASSPIDKRNTE. The entire CDR3 reads CASSPIDKRNTEAFF.

This clone was detected many times. The read terminates 3 residues ahead of where the CDR3 ends, so the germline J gene completes it. The chain couples TRBV12-3 or TRBV12-4 to TRBJ2-5, with TRBD1 as a possible D gene (6 bases). Deletions cut 6 bases from V and 3 bases from J, with 11 bases between. The CDR3 runs to 13 residues. The CDR3 bases that were read are TGTGCCAGCAGCCTTTACAGGGAAGAGACC. It translates to CASSLYREET. The full CDR3 protein is CASSLYREETQYF.

This clone was seen ten or more times. Read sequence stops 3 residues before the CDR3 end, and the germline J gene provides the missing end. The rearrangement links TRBV20-1 to TRBJ2-7; TRBD2 matches at 7 bases. Germline values: CDR1 DFQATT, CDR2 SNEGSKA (reference sequence). This CDR3 has 14 amino acids. The trim removed 4 bases at V and 3 bases at J, leaving 9 bases unmatched. The CDR3 loop is CSAKLARDHYEQYF. CDR3 DNA, as far as it was read: TGCAGTGCTAAACTAGCGAGAGACCACTACGAG.

This clone has ten or more counts. The CDR3 end is not reached by the read, which stops 3 residues before it; the germline J gene fills it in. The V gene is TRBV10-1, the J gene TRBJ2-7; 7 bases map to TRBD1. The trim removed 5 bases at V and 2 bases at J, leaving 0 bases unmatched. Germline V lookup: CDR1 WNHNN, CDR2 SYGVQD (reference sequence). The CDR3 extends over 12 amino acids. CDR3 DNA, as far as it was read: TGCGCCAGCAGTACAGGGGCCTACGAG. As protein: CASSTGAYE. The entire CDR3 protein is CASSTGAYEQYF.

There are many counts of this clone. The CDR3 end falls 3 residues outside the read, so it is completed with the germline J gene. The chain combines TRBV3-1 (or the pseudogene TRBV3-2) with TRBJ2-1; TRBD2 matches at 10 bases. The CDR3 loop spans 15 amino acids. The V gene end was trimmed by 3 bases and the J gene end by 9 bases; junction bases not matched to a gene: 8. Per germline, CDR1 LGHDT and CDR2 YNNKEL (reference sequence). The sequenced part of the CDR3 DNA is TGTGCCAGCAGCCAGGGAGCTAGCGGGAGAAGTGAG. Encoded protein: CASSQGASGRSE. The entire CDR3 protein is CASSQGASGRSEQFF.

This clone occurred many times. The CDR3 extends 3 residues past the end of the read, so its final part is completed from the germline J gene. The chain employs TRBV28 and TRBJ2-5; perhaps TRBD2 as D (6 bases). Germline CDR1 and CDR2: MDHEN and SYDVKM. Trimming stripped 8 bases from V and 5 bases from J, with 15 bases between. This CDR3 has 13 amino acids. The CDR3 loop reads CASSLPGRETQYF. CDR3 DNA (partial): TGTGCCAGCTCTTTACCAGGGAGGGAGACC. The complete variable domain, with remaining parts taken from reference TRBV28 and TRBJ2-5, reads DVKVTQSSRYLVKRTGEKVFLECVQDMDHENMFWYRQDPGLGLRLIYFSYDVKMKEKGDIPEGYSVSREKKERFSLILESASTNQTSMYLCASSLPGRETQYFGPGTRLLVL.

This clone was counted many times. The CDR3 goes on 3 residues after the read ends, and that part is filled in from the germline J gene. The chain joins TRBV2 to TRBJ2-1; 10 bases map to TRBD2. The ends lost 6 bases at V and 8 bases at J; junction bases unmatched: 7. The CDR3 consists of 14 residues. Germline lookup yields CDR1 SNHLY and CDR2 FYNNEI. Partial CDR3 DNA: TGTGCCAGCAGAGGTGCTAGCGGGAGTTATGAG. Translating it yields CASRGASGSYE. The full CDR3 protein reads CASRGASGSYEQFF.

This clone was seen many times. Read coverage stops 3 residues before the CDR3 terminus; the germline J gene supplies the remainder. V gene TRBV30 combines with J gene TRBJ2-2; D is unresolved. Germline assignment: CDR1 GTSNPN and CDR2 SVGIG (reference sequence). Trimming took 4 bases from V and 1 from J, leaving 10 bases between them. This CDR3 is 14 amino acids long. The covered CDR3 bases are TGTGCCTGGAAACAAGGGTGGAACACCGGGGAG. This encodes CAWKQGWNTGE. The entire CDR3 reads CAWKQGWNTGELFF.

In its sample, this clone was seen many times. The CDR3 end falls 3 residues outside the read, so it is completed with the germline J gene. The chain has TRBV7-8 and TRBJ2-1; D is ambiguous. The CDR3 runs to 12 residues. Germline loops: CDR1 SGHVS, CDR2 FQNEAQ. The V gene lost 1 base and the J gene lost 8 bases, with 6 bases spanning the gap. CDR3 bases read: TGTGCCAGCAGCTTAGTCTCCTATGAG. It codes for CASSLVSYE. The whole CDR3 sequence is CASSLVSYEQFF.